What follows is one T cell receptor (beta chain) and its context. The table came from immunoSEQ multiplex PCR; TCRdb's copy has only in-frame clones and leaves some out. The sample has roughly 29,000 clones; around 87% are singletons. Unmatched junction bases numbered 17, after V lost 5 bases and J lost 6 bases. CDR1 and CDR2 (germline): SGHNT, YYREEE (reference sequence). This CDR3 has 17 amino acids. Regarding time point: about 13 months of natalizumab therapy. This entry belongs to a study of multiple sclerosis patients with progressive multifocal leukoencephalopathy. This clonotype was obtained from a human donor with multiple sclerosis. J is TRBJ2-7 and V is TRBV5-4; TRBD1 agrees at 10 bases. The sequenced sample was PBMCs, obtained from a patient treated with natalizumab. The CDR3 DNA reads as TGTGCCAGCAGGTACCACTCCGCCGGGACAGGGGCAGCCGAGCAGTACTTC. Residues: CASRYHSAGTGAAEQYF. Drawing the rest from reference TRBV5-4 and TRBJ2-7, the complete variable domain is ETGVTQSPTHLIKTRGQQVTLRCSSQSGHNTVSWYQQALGQGPQFIFQYYREEENGRGNFPPRFSGLQFPNYSSELNVNALELDDSALYLCASRYHSAGTGAAEQYFGPGTRLTVT.